This T cell receptor beta chain was profiled in a study of technical replicates of blood from a handful of donors (TCRdb year 2017). The protocol used for the library was the immunoSEQ multiplex PCR assay. TCRdb's version of the immuneACCESS table is confined to in-frame rearrangements and falls short of the full clone set. An unresolved V gene accounts for under half of the shortfall where checked; the remainder is of unknown origin. The sample table contains 9,500 to 15,000 clones; only one count was recorded for roughly 93% of them. 7.6% of the sample goes to the ten largest clones. To note about this clone: Its binding antigen is unknown. Within one base of it there is no much larger clone, and no base qualities were kept.

Trimming costs V 6 bases and J 7 bases, and their ends lie 16 bases apart. From the cysteine through the phenylalanine, the CDR3 covers 14 amino acids. The read is trimmed to its CDR3 DNA, 42 bases read in frame from base 1. The germline V gene (reference sequence) specifies SGHNT as CDR1 and YYREEE as CDR2. Sequencing was done on a sample of PBMCs. Recombination joined TRBV5-4 with TRBJ2-2, and perhaps TRBD1 as D gene, on 6 matching bases. The sequence was collected from a human donor in good health. Here is the DNA: TGTGCCAGCACCCCGCAGGGGAGCAACGGGGAGCTGTTTTTT. It specifies CASTPQGSNGELFF.